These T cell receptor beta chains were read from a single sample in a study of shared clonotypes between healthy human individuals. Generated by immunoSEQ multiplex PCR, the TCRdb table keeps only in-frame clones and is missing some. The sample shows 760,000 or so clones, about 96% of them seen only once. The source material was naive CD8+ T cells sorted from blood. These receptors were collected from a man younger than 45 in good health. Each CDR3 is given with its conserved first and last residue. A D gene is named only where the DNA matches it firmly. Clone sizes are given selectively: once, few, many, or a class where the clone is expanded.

TGTGCCATCAGTGATCTAGGGCAGATCTCCTACGAGCAGTACTTC	CAISDLGQISYEQYF	-	-	TRBV10-3	TRBJ2-7
TGCAGCGTTGGAGGGGTGGATACGCAGTATTTT	CSVGGVDTQYF	-	-	TRBV29-1	TRBJ2-3
TGTGCCAGCAGTGAGGGGGGTAGCGTTATTAATGAGCAGTTCTTC	CASSEGGSVINEQFF	-	-	TRBV25-1	TRBJ2-1
TGTGCCAGCAGCTTCCGACTAGCGGGAGTAGATGAGCAGTTCTTC	CASSFRLAGVDEQFF	-	TRBD2	TRBV9	TRBJ2-1
TGTGCCAGCAGCCAGGAACAGGGGAGTGAAAAACTGTTTTTT	CASSQEQGSEKLFF	-	TRBD1	TRBV14	TRBJ1-4
TGTGCCAGCACCCCTAACACTGAAGCTTTCTTT	CASTPNTEAFF	-	-	TRBV6-6	TRBJ1-1
TGTGCCAGCAGCTTAGCCATAGGGGGCGCTTCCGAGCAGTACTTC	CASSLAIGGASEQYF	-	TRBD1	TRBV7-6	TRBJ2-7
TGTGCCAGCAGTGAAAGGCGGGGGTGGAAATCCTACGAGCAGTACTTC	CASSERRGWKSYEQYF	-	TRBD2	TRBV6-1	TRBJ2-7
TGTGCCAGCAGCTCCGTCCAAGAGCAGTTCTTC	CASSSVQEQFF	-	-	TRBV7-9	TRBJ2-1
TGTGCCAGCAGTGGAGACATATACTACGAGCAGTACTTC	CASSGDIYYEQYF	-	-	TRBV6-1	TRBJ2-7
TGTGCCAGCGGGGCCGGGGAGCTGTTTTTT	CASGAGELFF	-	-	TRBV6-5	TRBJ2-2
TGTGCCAGCCAGGAAAGGTGGTATGAGCAGTTCTTC	CASQERWYEQFF	-	-	TRBV2	TRBJ2-1
TGTGCCACCAGCAGAGATTGGGGACTAGCGTACAATGAGCAGTTCTTC	CATSRDWGLAYNEQFF	-	TRBD2	TRBV15	TRBJ2-1
TGTGCCAGCAGCCCCAATAGCCCGGGACTAGCGGGAGGGGACGGGGAGCTGTTTTTT	CASSPNSPGLAGGDGELFF	-	TRBD2	TRBV11-2	TRBJ2-2
TGTGCCAGCAGCCCGGGCCTGACTAATGAAAAACTGTTTTTT	CASSPGLTNEKLFF	once	-	TRBV5-5	TRBJ1-4
TGTGCCAGCAGTTCAACCTACGAGCAGTACTTC	CASSSTYEQYF	-	-	TRBV28	TRBJ2-7
TGTGCCAGCAGCCAAGATTCACAGCGCTTTAGGGTGCCCCAGTACTTC	CASSQDSQRFRVPQYF	-	-	TRBV14	TRBJ2-5
TGTGCCAGCAGTTTAAGGGGGGACGGTACTGAAGCTTTCTTT	CASSLRGDGTEAFF	-	-	TRBV27	TRBJ1-1
TGTGCCAGCAGCGGCAGCGGGAGAGGCACAGATACGCAGTATTTT	CASSGSGRGTDTQYF	-	TRBD2	TRBV9	TRBJ2-3
TGCGCCAGCAGCTTGGATGGGACAAACTATGGCTACACCTTC	CASSLDGTNYGYTF	-	-	TRBV5-1	TRBJ1-2
TGTGCCAGCAGGTCCCGTACGTGGGGACAGTTATACGAGCAGTACTTC	CASRSRTWGQLYEQYF	-	TRBD1	TRBV7-2	TRBJ2-7
TGTGCCAGCAGCTTAGCTGGTCGGCGGGGGCAGTACTTC	CASSLAGRRGQYF	once	-	TRBV11-2	TRBJ2-7
TGTGCCAGCAGCGTAGCTGGGTATAGCACAGATACGCAGTATTTT	CASSVAGYSTDTQYF	once	-	TRBV9	TRBJ2-3
TGTGCCAGCTCACCAGGCGTGGGGGTTATGAATGAAAAACTGTTTTTT	CASSPGVGVMNEKLFF	-	-	TRBV18	TRBJ1-4
TGCAGCGTTGAAGGGAACCTACGAACCGGGACGACAGATACGCAGTATTTT	CSVEGNLRTGTTDTQYF	-	-	TRBV29-1	TRBJ2-3
TGTGCCAGCCTAGCGGGGCACACAGATACGCAGTATTTT	CASLAGHTDTQYF	-	TRBD2	TRBV11-2	TRBJ2-3
TGTGCCAGCAGCTTCAATCCCAGCACCGGGGAGCTGTTTTTT	CASSFNPSTGELFF	-	-	TRBV7-9	TRBJ2-2
TGTGCCAGCAGCGCGGGGGGATTTGAAGCTTTCTTT	CASSAGGFEAFF	-	-	TRBV5-5	TRBJ1-1
TGTGCCAGCAGCTTGTCAGCGGCGAACACCGGGGAGCTGTTTTTT	CASSLSAANTGELFF	-	-	TRBV5-4	TRBJ2-2
TGCAGCGTTGAACCCAGGAGAGCGGACACAGATACGCAGTATTTT	CSVEPRRADTDTQYF	-	-	TRBV29-1	TRBJ2-3
TGTGCCAGCAACCTTCCTAATCAGCCCCAGCATTTT	CASNLPNQPQHF	-	-	TRBV28	TRBJ1-5
TGTGCCAGCAGTTTAGACAGGGTAGGGTACGAGCAGTACTTC	CASSLDRVGYEQYF	-	TRBD1	TRBV27	TRBJ2-7
TGTGCCAGCAGTTTGGGTGTTCTCCCTAGCACAGATACGCAGTATTTT	CASSLGVLPSTDTQYF	-	-	TRBV27	TRBJ2-3
TGTGCCAGCAGTTTATTGTCGGGGGATGAGCAGTTCTTC	CASSLLSGDEQFF	-	-	TRBV27	TRBJ2-1
TGTGCCAGCAGCGGACCACAGAACACTGAAGCTTTCTTT	CASSGPQNTEAFF	-	-	TRBV9	TRBJ1-1
TGTGCCAGCAGCCAAGATTCCGGGGAATCCTATGGCTACACCTTC	CASSQDSGESYGYTF	-	-	TRBV4-2	TRBJ1-2
TGTGCCAGCAGTTCGATTGGGACTAGCGGAAGAGAGGAGCAGTACTTC	CASSSIGTSGREEQYF	-	TRBD2	TRBV5-6	TRBJ2-7